This T cell receptor beta chain stems from a study of glioma-infiltrating T cells after dendritic cell vaccination. Regarding time point: after dendritic cell vaccination, including at tumor progression/relapse. CDR3 length: 15 residues. Looked up from germline, CDR1 is SGHRS and CDR2 is YFSETQ. Assay: immunoSEQ multiplex PCR; the TCRdb copy retains only in-frame clones and omits some. The sample holds tens of thousands of clones, around 83% seen once. This sequence originates from a human donor with glioblastoma. The sequences come from blood, collected after dendritic cell vaccination. V is TRBV5-1 and J is TRBJ2-5; 11 bases align to TRBD1. The J call may be faulty, since TRBJ2-7 better matches the DNA end. The CDR3 nucleotides read TGCGCCAGCAGCCCCGGTTGGGGACAGGGGGGCGAGCAGTACTTC. Translation: CASSPGWGQGGEQYF.